This entry features one T cell receptor (beta chain) sequence. All recovered Cohort 3 donors got two negative PCRs, got clearance, or saw symptom resolution. Under the authors' procedure: Nucleated cell counts were estimated from reference gene primer amplification. Generated by immunoSEQ multiplex PCR, the TCRdb table keeps only in-frame clones and is missing some. Clone size and the V and J calls come from that table; the DNA yielded D and trimming. This sample carries a few hundred thousand clones, roughly 89% of them seen once, and the ten largest clones take approximately 1.5%. The data are from a study of blood T cell repertoires in COVID-19. Study background: T cells, B-cell-depleted T cells, or PBMCs supplied cDNA or gDNA.

The CDR3 sequence is 13 residues long. CDR1 is SGDLS and CDR2 is YYNGEE in the germline V gene. Between the trimmed V and J ends, which lost 3 bases and 1 base, there was a span of 7 bases. Sequencing was performed on PBMCs or T cells enriched from blood (not recorded which). This clonotype originated in a woman under 40 who had recovered from COVID-19. The rearrangement links TRBV9 to TRBJ1-1; unclear D gene. The CDR3 region has the DNA TGTGCCAGCAGCGGAGGGCGGAACACTGAAGCTTTCTTT. Encoded protein: CASSGGRNTEAFF.